The subject of this entry is one T cell receptor beta chain. Trimming cost V 1 base and J 4 bases, with 16 bases left between them. Germline assignment: CDR1 MGHRA and CDR2 YSYEKL. The CDR3 has 16 amino acids. The source of the sample is a study of T cell changes during pregnancy in multiple sclerosis. Generated by immunoSEQ multiplex PCR, the TCRdb table keeps only in-frame clones and is missing some. The sample lists approximately 47,000 clones; about 90% were seen once. The chain recombines TRBV4-1 with TRBJ2-5; possible D gene TRBD2, 7 bases. This clonotype originated in a female donor with multiple sclerosis, enrolled in a pregnancy study. Here the sequenced sample was peripheral blood, taken in the first trimester of pregnancy. The CDR3 sequence is CASSQVRGGARETQYF. DNA for the CDR3: TGCGCCAGCAGCCAAGTCCGAGGGGGGGCCCGAGAGACCCAGTACTTC.